The 5 T cell receptor beta chains in this list originate from one sample, sequenced in a study of T cell responses to AZD1222 COVID-19 vaccine. Libraries were prepared by immunoSEQ multiplex PCR; TCRdb keeps only in-frame clonotypes and omits some of them. The sample lists 25,000 to 35,000 clones, around 90% occurring once. Specimen: peripheral blood, collected on day 0 of AZD1222 vaccination. The receptor source for this set is an adult in good health.

The chain uses TRBV6-2 or TRBV6-3 and TRBJ2-1, with a possible D match to TRBD1 (5 bases). The germline V and J ends were trimmed by 5 bases and 3 bases, with 11 bases remaining between them. Germline CDR1 is MNHEY and CDR2 is SVGEGT. This CDR3 contains 14 residues. CDR3: CASSTRADYNEQFF. The CDR3 bases are TGTGCCAGCAGTACCAGGGCGGACTACAATGAGCAGTTCTTC.

This clone was recorded only once. The chain links TRBV6-2 or TRBV6-3 to TRBJ1-2; D remains ambiguous. V lost 6 bases and J 5 bases, leaving 22 bases between the germline ends. In germline, CDR1 is MNHEY, CDR2 SVGEGT. The CDR3 has 16 amino acids. CDR3 loop: CASRPRRMVSSYGYTF. The CDR3 DNA reads TGTGCCAGCAGACCTCGACGCATGGTATCCTCATATGGCTACACCTTC.

This clone was observed a single time. The chain is built from TRBV11-2 and TRBJ2-7, with D perhaps TRBD2 (5 bases). This CDR3 spans 15 amino acids. Germline-derived CDR1 and CDR2 are SGHAT and FQNNGV. Deletions cut 1 base from V and 2 bases from J, with 12 bases between. The CDR3 DNA sequence: TGTGCCAGCAGCTTAGTAGTCCTCGGGGCCTACGAGCAGTACTTC. Translated, it gives CASSLVVLGAYEQYF. Supplemented by reference TRBV11-2 and TRBJ2-7, the full variable domain reads EAGVAQSPRYKIIEKRQSVAFWCNPISGHATLYWYQQILGQGPKLLIQFQNNGVVDDSQLPKDRFSAERLKGVDSTLKIQPAKLEDSAVYLCASSLVVLGAYEQYFGPGTRLTVT.

J is TRBJ2-1 and V is TRBV10-1; 11 bases agree with TRBD2. With V trimmed by 2 bases and J by 7 bases, 4 bases remained unmatched. CDR3 length equals 15 residues. From germline, CDR1 is WNHNN and CDR2 SYGVQD (reference sequence). Here the CDR3 DNA reads TGCGCCAGCAGTGAGGCGACTAGCGGGACGAATGAGCAGTTCTTC. This gives the protein CASSEATSGTNEQFF.

V is TRBV18 and J is TRBJ2-7; D is unresolved. The CDR3 has 13 amino acids. V lost 4 bases and J 11 bases, leaving 18 bases between the germline ends. Germline values: CDR1 KGHSH, CDR2 LQKENI. The chain's CDR3 is CASSLSLGHREYF. As DNA, the CDR3 is TGTGCCAGCTCACTCTCCCTAGGCCATCGGGAGTACTTC.